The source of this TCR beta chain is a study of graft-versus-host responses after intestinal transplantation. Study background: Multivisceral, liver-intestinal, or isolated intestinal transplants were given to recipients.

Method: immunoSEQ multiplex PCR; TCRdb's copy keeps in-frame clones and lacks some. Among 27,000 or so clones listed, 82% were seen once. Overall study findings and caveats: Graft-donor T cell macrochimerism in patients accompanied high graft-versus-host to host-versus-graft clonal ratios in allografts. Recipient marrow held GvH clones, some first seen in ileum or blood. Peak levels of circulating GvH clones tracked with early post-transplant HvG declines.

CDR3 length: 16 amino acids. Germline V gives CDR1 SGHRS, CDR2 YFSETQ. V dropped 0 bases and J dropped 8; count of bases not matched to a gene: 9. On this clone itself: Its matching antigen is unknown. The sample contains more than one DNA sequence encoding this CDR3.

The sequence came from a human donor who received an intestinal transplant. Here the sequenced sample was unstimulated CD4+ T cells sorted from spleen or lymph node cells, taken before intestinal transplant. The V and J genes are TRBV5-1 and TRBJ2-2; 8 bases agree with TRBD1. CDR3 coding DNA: TGCGCCAGCAGCTTGGAGGGCCAGGGGGCGTTTGGGGAGCTGTTTTTT. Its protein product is CASSLEGQGAFGELFF. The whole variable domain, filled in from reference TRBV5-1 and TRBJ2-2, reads KAGVTQTPRYLIKTRGQQVTLSCSPISGHRSVSWYQQTPGQGLQFLFEYFSETQRNKGNFPGRFSGRQFSNSRSEMNVSTLELGDSALYLCASSLEGQGAFGELFFGEGSRLTVL.